Below, one T cell receptor (beta chain) is given with its context. The CDR3 is 16 residues long. The V gene's germline CDR1 is SGHAT and CDR2 FQNNGV. The V and J ends lost 4 bases and 0 bases, in that order; junction bases with no gene match: 4. These data belong to a study of early T cells in non-severe SARS-CoV-2 infection. Turning to the study itself: Chains from this unsorted whole-blood bulk RNA could not be paired.

Unique molecular identifiers were affixed to single, distinct cDNA molecules. MiXCR, run by TCRdb on the 5' RACE reads, gives a single entry per CDR3 protein. The sample holds under 85,000 distinct CDR3 sequences, roughly 15% seen once. This receptor was obtained from an adult who was a healthcare worker with PCR-confirmed SARS-CoV-2 infection or an uninfected control (not recorded which). The sample consisted of whole blood, taken at baseline. The gene calls are TRBV11-2 and TRBJ2-3; TRBD2 matches at 10 bases. In DNA form, the CDR3 reads TGTGCCAGCAGCTCGGGACTAGCGACCAGCACAGATACGCAGTATTTT. Translated, it gives CASSSGLATSTDTQYF.